The sequence of this T cell receptor (beta chain) was determined in a study of identical twins. Germline values: CDR1 SNHLY, CDR2 FYNNEI. Between the trimmed V and J ends, which lost 2 bases and 3 bases, there was a span of 18 bases. This CDR3 spans 17 amino acids. Study outcomes and limitations: Interpretation of the results relied on cross-sectional statistical analysis and not on following the same donors. Monozygotic twins shared more out-of-frame TCR alpha than recombination models predicted. Abundant beta clonotypes from cord blood had fewer insertions, unlike memory repertoires, which showed none.

On this clonotype: Its specificity is not known.

Template switching added a universal primer binding site, and final cDNA carried unique molecular identifiers. From the 5' RACE reads, TCRdb called clonotypes with MiXCR, one entry per CDR3 protein. The repertoire has under 1 million distinct CDR3 sequences, 9% to 15% of them found once; the top ten carry around 1.6%. These same data were also listed under a study on yellow fever vaccine responses in identical twins.

The sample was PBMCs. The source is a young woman in good health. The chain recombines TRBV2 with TRBJ2-3, with D perhaps matching TRBD1 (5 bases). The CDR3 DNA sequence: TGTGCCAGCAGTGAACAGGGTATCGAACCTCCTACAGATACGCAGTATTTT. Protein sequence: CASSEQGIEPPTDTQYF. The whole variable domain, filled in from reference TRBV2 and TRBJ2-3, reads EPEVTQTPSHQVTQMGQEVILRCVPISNHLYFYWYRQILGQKVEFLVSFYNNEISEKSEIFDDQFSVERPDGSNFTLKIRSTKLEDSAMYFCASSEQGIEPPTDTQYFGPGTRLTVL.